This TCR beta chain was sequenced during a study of T cells in Graves' hyperthyroidism and ophthalmopathy. Deletions cut 2 bases from V and 1 base from J, with 11 bases between. Germline V gene data show CDR1 as SQVTM and CDR2 as ANQGSEA. The CDR3 totals 14 residues. RNA transcripts yielded amplified TCR beta CDR3 regions. The HTBI primer set served for first-round RT-PCR of the TCR CDR3. Each CDR3 protein is one row after TCRdb ran MiXCR on the multiplex PCR reads. The table has about 680,000 distinct CDR3 sequences, about 35% seen once. Reasons for excluding patients were uncontrolled infection, other autoimmune disease, pregnancy or lactation. Thyroid ultrasound, orbital computed tomography, clinical symptoms, and serum thyroxine and TRAb underpinned diagnoses. General observations from the study: Blood also held most thyroid clonotypes expanded beyond 0.001.

As for this clonotype: Its antigen is not identified.

The sequenced sample consisted of blood. This clonotype was sampled from a woman in her 40s with Graves' hyperthyroidism. The chain employs TRBV29-1 and TRBJ1-1, with D possibly matching TRBD1 (6 bases). The DNA for the CDR3 is TGCAGCGTTGAACCCAGGGGAGGGAACACTGAAGCTTTCTTT. It translates to CSVEPRGGNTEAFF.